A selection of T cell receptor beta chains follows, all from one sample in a study of esophageal squamous cell carcinoma under preoperative chemotherapy. TCRdb re-derived calls from the PCR reads in MiXCR, one entry per CDR3 protein. The sample contains around 10,000 distinct CDR3 sequences, about 45% of which appear only once. This sample was gathered from a patient given preoperative chemotherapy. The receptors were gathered from a human donor with esophageal squamous cell carcinoma. The donor label of this sample is uncertain. Both conserved end residues are part of each CDR3.

j_gene: TRBJ2-5; v_gene: TRBV27; CDR3aa: CASSFSSGRDETQYF
j_gene: NA; v_gene: TRBV6-1; CDR3aa: CARKSGSGVFREEQYF
j_gene: TRBJ2-5; v_gene: TRBV7-8; CDR3aa: CAGLGRGEEDTQYF
j_gene: TRBJ2-3; v_gene: TRBV4-1; CDR3aa: CASSPLSGRAGDTQYF
j_gene: TRBJ2-5; v_gene: TRBV12-3/TRBV12-4; CDR3aa: CASSTSTYRDQETQYF
j_gene: TRBJ2-4; v_gene: TRBV6-1; CDR3aa: CASSESLIQYF
j_gene: TRBJ2-1; v_gene: TRBV7-2; CDR3aa: CASSFFRTDSYEQFF
j_gene: TRBJ2-3; v_gene: TRBV6-1; CDR3aa: CASSEMVNTDTQYF
j_gene: NA; v_gene: TRBV6-1; CDR3aa: CASSPSGSSYNEQYF
j_gene: TRBJ2-7; v_gene: TRBV7-2; CDR3aa: CASSFSGGSYEQNF
j_gene: NA; v_gene: TRBV6-1; CDR3aa: CASSGQGSGEDEQFF
j_gene: TRBJ2-1; v_gene: TRBV6-5; CDR3aa: CASSYAGGGYEQFF
j_gene: NA; v_gene: TRBV12-3/TRBV12-4; CDR3aa: CASSRNYEQYF
j_gene: TRBJ2-3; v_gene: TRBV10-2; CDR3aa: CASPPGLAGEEVTDTQYF
j_gene: TRBJ1-5; v_gene: TRBV12-3/TRBV12-4; CDR3aa: CASSFNRVSGNQPQHF
j_gene: TRBJ2-1; v_gene: TRBV14; CDR3aa: CASSRTTSYEQFF
j_gene: TRBJ2-1; v_gene: TRBV27; CDR3aa: CASSTRDSPTYNEQFF
j_gene: TRBJ2-2; v_gene: TRBV4-1; CDR3aa: CASSQVVLNTGELFF
j_gene: TRBJ2-3; v_gene: TRBV7-3; CDR3aa: CASSLMSTTTDTQYF
j_gene: TRBJ2-5; v_gene: TRBV24-1; CDR3aa: CATSEGETQYF
j_gene: NA; v_gene: TRBV4-1; CDR3aa: CASSQDFASGDYEQYF
j_gene: TRBJ2-3; v_gene: TRBV6-1; CDR3aa: CASLRGRVGTETQYF
j_gene: NA; v_gene: TRBV6-5; CDR3aa: CASSYGEDAYEQYF
j_gene: TRBJ2-5; v_gene: TRBV6-4; CDR3aa: CASSEGGAGGRAKKTQYF
j_gene: TRBJ2-2; v_gene: TRBV12-3/TRBV12-4; CDR3aa: CASSVRQGPNTGELFF
j_gene: TRBJ1-3; v_gene: TRBV6-1; CDR3aa: CASSPTEGHTIYF
j_gene: TRBJ2-4; v_gene: TRBV7-2; CDR3aa: CPSSLLGLRAKNTQYF